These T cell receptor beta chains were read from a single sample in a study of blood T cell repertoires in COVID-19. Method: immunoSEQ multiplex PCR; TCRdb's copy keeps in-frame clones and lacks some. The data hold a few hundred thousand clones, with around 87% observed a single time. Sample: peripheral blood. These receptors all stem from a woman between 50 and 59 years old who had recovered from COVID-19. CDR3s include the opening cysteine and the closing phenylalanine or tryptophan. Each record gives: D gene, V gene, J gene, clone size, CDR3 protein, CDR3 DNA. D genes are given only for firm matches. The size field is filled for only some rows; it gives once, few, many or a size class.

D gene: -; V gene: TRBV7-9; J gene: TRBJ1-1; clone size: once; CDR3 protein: CASSNSGGMGFEAFF; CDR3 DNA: TGTGCCAGCAGCAATAGCGGTGGCATGGGTTTTGAAGCTTTCTTT
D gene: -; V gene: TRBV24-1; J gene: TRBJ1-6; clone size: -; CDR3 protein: CAASKGDSPLHF; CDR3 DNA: TGTGCCGCTTCGAAGGGGGATTCACCCCTCCACTTT
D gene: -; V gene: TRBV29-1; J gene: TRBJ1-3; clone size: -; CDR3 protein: CSTRDSGNTIYF; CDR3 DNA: TGCAGCACTAGGGACTCTGGAAACACCATATATTTT
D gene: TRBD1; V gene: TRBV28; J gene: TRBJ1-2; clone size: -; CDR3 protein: CASSLNRGSRGYTF; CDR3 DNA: TGTGCCAGCAGCCTAAACAGGGGTAGTCGAGGCTACACCTTC
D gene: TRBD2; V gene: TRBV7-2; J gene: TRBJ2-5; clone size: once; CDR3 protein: CASSSGLSSGSRETQYF; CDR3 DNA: TGTGCCAGCAGCTCCGGCCTCTCCAGCGGGAGTAGGGAGACCCAGTACTTC
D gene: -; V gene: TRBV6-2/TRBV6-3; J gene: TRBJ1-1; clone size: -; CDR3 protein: CASSYGQSVTEAFF; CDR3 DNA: TGTGCCAGCAGTTACGGACAGTCAGTGACTGAAGCTTTCTTT
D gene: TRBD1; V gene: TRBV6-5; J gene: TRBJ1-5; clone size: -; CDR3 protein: CASRDRDYSNQPQHF; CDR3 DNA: TGTGCCAGCAGGGACAGGGACTATAGCAATCAGCCCCAGCATTTT
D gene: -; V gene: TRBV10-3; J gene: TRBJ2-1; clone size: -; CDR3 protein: CAISGTADEQFF; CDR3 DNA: TGTGCCATCAGTGGGACTGCCGATGAGCAGTTCTTC
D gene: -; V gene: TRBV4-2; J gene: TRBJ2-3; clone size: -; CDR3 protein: CASSQDLRYSDGTDTQYF; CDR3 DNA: TGTGCCAGCAGCCAAGATCTGCGTTACTCTGATGGCACAGATACGCAGTATTTT
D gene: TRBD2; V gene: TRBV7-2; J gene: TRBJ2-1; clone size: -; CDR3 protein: CASSSRTSGGSLSGEQFF; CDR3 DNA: TGTGCCAGCAGCTCCCGGACTAGCGGGGGGTCCCTGTCAGGGGAGCAGTTCTTC
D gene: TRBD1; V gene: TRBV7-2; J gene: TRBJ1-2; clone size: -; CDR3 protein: CASSSGTGPARGYTF; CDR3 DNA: TGTGCCAGCAGCTCCGGGACAGGGCCTGCGCGGGGCTACACCTTC
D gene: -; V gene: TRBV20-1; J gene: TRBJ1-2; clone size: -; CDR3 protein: CSATPNYGYTF; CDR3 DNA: TGCAGTGCTACCCCGAACTATGGCTACACCTTC
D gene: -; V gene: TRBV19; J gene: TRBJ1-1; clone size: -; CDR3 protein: CASSPFRAEKAFF; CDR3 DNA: TGTGCCAGTAGTCCGTTCAGGGCAGAGAAAGCTTTCTTT
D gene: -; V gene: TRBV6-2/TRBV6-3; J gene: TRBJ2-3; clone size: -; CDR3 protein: CASSPGTPGDTQYF; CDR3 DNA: TGTGCCAGCAGTCCCGGGACACCCGGGGATACGCAGTATTTT
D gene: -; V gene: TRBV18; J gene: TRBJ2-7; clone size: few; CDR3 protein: CASSPTPAGMGEQYF; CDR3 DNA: TGTGCCAGCTCACCGACTCCCGCGGGAATGGGCGAGCAGTACTTC
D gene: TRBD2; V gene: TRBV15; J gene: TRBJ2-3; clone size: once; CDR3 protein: CATSRDLASGDTQYF; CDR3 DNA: TGTGCCACCAGCAGAGATCTGGCTAGCGGGGATACGCAGTATTTT
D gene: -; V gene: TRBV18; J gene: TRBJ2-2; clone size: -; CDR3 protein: CASSPNRGGTGELFF; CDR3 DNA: TGTGCCAGCTCGCCAAACAGGGGAGGCACCGGGGAGCTGTTTTTT
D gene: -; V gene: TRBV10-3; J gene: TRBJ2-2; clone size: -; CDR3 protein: CAAYPGSGELFF; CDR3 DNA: TGTGCCGCCTACCCGGGGTCCGGGGAGCTGTTTTTT
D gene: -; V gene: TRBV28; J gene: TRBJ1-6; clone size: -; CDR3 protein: CATSLTGDSPLHF; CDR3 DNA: TGTGCCACCAGCCTGACAGGAGATTCACCCCTCCACTTT
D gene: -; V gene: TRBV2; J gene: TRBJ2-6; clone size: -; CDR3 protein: CASSDHSGANVLTF; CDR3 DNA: TGTGCCAGCAGTGACCACTCTGGGGCCAACGTCCTGACTTTC
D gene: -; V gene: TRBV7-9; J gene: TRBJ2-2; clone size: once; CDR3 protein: CASSLEGVNTGELFF; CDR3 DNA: TGTGCCAGCAGCTTAGAGGGGGTGAACACCGGGGAGCTGTTTTTT
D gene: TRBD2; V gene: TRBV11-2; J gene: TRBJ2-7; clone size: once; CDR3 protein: CASSQHGGGKQYF; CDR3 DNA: TGTGCCAGCAGCCAACACGGGGGGGGCAAGCAGTACTTC
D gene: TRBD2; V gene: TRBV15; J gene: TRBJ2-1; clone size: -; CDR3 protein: CATSRGNMASGKENLNEQFF; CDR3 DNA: TGTGCCACCAGCAGAGGCAATATGGCTAGCGGGAAAGAAAATTTGAATGAGCAGTTCTTC
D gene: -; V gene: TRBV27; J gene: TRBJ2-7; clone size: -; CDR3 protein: CASSPSAGGYEQYF; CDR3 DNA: TGTGCCAGCAGTCCCTCGGCGGGCGGATACGAGCAGTACTTC
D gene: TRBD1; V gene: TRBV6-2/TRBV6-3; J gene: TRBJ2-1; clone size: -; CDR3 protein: CASSYLTGVNEQFF; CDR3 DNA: TGTGCCAGCAGTTACCTGACAGGGGTGAATGAGCAGTTCTTC
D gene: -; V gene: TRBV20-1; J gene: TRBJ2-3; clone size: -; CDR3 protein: CSVSTGIAQYF; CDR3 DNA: TGCAGTGTCTCCACAGGGATTGCGCAGTATTTT
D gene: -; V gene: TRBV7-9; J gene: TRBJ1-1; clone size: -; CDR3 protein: CASSRRGTRDTEAFF; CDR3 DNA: TGTGCCAGCAGCAGGCGGGGAACTAGGGACACTGAAGCTTTCTTT
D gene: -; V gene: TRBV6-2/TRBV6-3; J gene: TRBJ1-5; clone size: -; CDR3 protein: CASSYGTSRPQHF; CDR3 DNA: TGTGCCAGCAGTTACGGGACAAGCCGACCCCAGCATTTT
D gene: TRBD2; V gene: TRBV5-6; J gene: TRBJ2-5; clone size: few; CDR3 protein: CASSSLAGETQYF; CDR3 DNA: TGTGCCAGCAGTTCCTTAGCGGGAGAGACCCAGTACTTC
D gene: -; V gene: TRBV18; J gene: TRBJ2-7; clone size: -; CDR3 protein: CASSPMEATYEQYF; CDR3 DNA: TGTGCCAGCTCACCAATGGAGGCTACCTACGAGCAGTACTTC
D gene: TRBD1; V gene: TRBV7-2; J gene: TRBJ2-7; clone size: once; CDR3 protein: CASSAMGQIAYEQYF; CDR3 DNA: TGTGCCAGCAGCGCAATGGGACAGATCGCCTACGAGCAGTACTTC
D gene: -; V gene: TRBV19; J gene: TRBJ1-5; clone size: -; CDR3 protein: CASGLQGSQPQHF; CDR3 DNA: TGTGCCAGCGGACTGCAGGGGAGTCAGCCCCAGCATTTT
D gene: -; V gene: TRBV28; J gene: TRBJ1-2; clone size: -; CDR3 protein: CASSVGGANYGYTF; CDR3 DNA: TGTGCCAGCAGTGTGGGAGGGGCTAACTATGGCTACACCTTC
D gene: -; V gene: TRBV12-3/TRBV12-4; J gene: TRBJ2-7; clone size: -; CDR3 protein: CASSFTRYEQYF; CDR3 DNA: TGTGCCAGCAGTTTTACACGTTACGAGCAGTACTTC
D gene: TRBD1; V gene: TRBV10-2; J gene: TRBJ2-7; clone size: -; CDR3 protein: CASSEPGQGTEQYF; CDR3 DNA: TGCGCCAGCAGTGAACCGGGACAGGGGACCGAGCAGTACTTC
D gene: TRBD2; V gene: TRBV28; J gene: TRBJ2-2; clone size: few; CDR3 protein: CASSREGRRTGELFF; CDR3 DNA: TGTGCCAGCAGTCGGGAGGGCCGTAGGACCGGGGAGCTGTTTTTT
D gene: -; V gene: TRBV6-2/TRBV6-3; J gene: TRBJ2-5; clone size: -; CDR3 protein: CASSRQLWETQYF; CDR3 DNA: TGTGCCAGCAGTAGACAGTTGTGGGAGACCCAGTACTTC
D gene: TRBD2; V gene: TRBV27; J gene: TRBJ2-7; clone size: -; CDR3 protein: CASRKAGASYEQYF; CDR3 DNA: TGTGCCAGCAGAAAAGCGGGAGCCTCCTACGAGCAGTACTTC
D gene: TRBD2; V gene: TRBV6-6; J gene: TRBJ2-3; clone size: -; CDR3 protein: CASSPILTGGLADTQYF; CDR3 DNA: TGTGCCAGCAGTCCCATTCTAACGGGAGGTCTGGCAGATACGCAGTATTTT
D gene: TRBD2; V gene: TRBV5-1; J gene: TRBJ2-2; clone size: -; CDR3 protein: CASSFITGLADGELFF; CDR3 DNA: TGCGCCAGCAGCTTTATAACGGGACTAGCGGACGGGGAGCTGTTTTTT
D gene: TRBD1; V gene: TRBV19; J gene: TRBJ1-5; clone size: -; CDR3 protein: CASGKGQGTQPQHF; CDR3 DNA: TGTGCCTCCGGTAAGGGACAGGGAACTCAGCCCCAGCATTTT
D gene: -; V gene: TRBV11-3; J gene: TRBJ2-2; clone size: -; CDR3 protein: CASSSDTTGELFF; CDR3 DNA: TGTGCCAGCAGCTCTGATACAACCGGGGAGCTGTTTTTT
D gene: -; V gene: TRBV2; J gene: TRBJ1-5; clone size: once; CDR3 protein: CASRGLVSNQPQHF; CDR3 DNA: TGTGCCAGCAGGGGGCTGGTAAGCAATCAGCCCCAGCATTTT
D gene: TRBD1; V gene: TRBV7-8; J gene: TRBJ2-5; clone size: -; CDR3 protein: CASSLTQQGQETQYF; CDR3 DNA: TGTGCCAGCAGCTTAACTCAACAGGGGCAAGAGACCCAGTACTTC
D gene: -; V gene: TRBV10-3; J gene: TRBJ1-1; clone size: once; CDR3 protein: CAISARQNMNTEAFF; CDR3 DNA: TGTGCCATCAGTGCACGTCAAAACATGAACACTGAAGCTTTCTTT
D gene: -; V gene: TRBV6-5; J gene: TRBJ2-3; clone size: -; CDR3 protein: CASSYSRSQRTDTQYF; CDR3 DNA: TGTGCCAGCAGTTACTCGAGGTCCCAGCGCACAGATACGCAGTATTTT
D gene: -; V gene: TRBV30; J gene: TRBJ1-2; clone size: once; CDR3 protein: CAWILDRHYGYTF; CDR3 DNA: TGTGCCTGGATACTGGACAGACACTATGGCTACACCTTC
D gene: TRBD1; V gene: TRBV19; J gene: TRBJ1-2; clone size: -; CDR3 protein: CASTPGQGDYGYTF; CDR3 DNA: TGTGCCAGTACACCGGGACAGGGGGACTATGGCTACACCTTC
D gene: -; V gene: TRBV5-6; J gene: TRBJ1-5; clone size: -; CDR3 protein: CASSLAGQGMRQPQHF; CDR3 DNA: TGTGCCAGCAGCTTGGCCGGCCAGGGGATGAGGCAGCCCCAGCATTTT
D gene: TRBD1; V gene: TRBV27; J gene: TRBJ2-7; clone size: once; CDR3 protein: CASSQGGTGYPKEQYF; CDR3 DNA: TGTGCCAGCTCCCAAGGCGGGACAGGGTACCCTAAGGAGCAGTACTTC
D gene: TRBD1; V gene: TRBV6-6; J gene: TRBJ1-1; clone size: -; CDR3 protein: CAHSRGSTEAFF; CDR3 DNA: TGTGCCCATTCCAGGGGGAGCACTGAAGCTTTCTTT
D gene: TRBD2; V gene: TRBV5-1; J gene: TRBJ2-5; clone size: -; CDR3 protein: CASSQGLAGKETQYF; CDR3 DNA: TGCGCCAGCAGCCAGGGACTAGCGGGGAAAGAGACCCAGTACTTC
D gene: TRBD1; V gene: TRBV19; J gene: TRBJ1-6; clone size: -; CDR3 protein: CASTPRTGPSPLHF; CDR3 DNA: TGTGCCAGTACCCCCAGGACAGGGCCTTCACCCCTCCACTTT